This TCR beta chain was obtained from a study of T-cell memory formation after mild COVID-19. Looking at the study overall: Largely donor-specific TCR clusters were found.

Study observations and caveats: Some responding clones appeared in pre-infection memory, suggesting cross-reactive memory joined.

V lost 5 bases and J 4 bases, leaving 17 bases between the germline ends. The V gene's germline CDR1 is SGHTA and CDR2 FQGNSA. The length of the CDR3 is 15 residues. UMIs and sample barcodes were carried by the TCR alpha and TCR beta cDNA libraries that 5'RACE produced using constant-segment primers. TCRdb used MiXCR to reprocess the 5' RACE reads, holding one entry per CDR3 protein. The table shows under 300,000 distinct CDR3 sequences, with 15% to 20% occurring only once. There are many counts of this clonotype. Its antigen is undetermined. This receptor was obtained from a man aged 18 to 29 who had mild COVID-19 (a few samples of this study predate the infection). Cell type and time point are not known. The V call is TRBV7-2, the J call TRBJ2-5, with D perhaps being TRBD1 or TRBD2 (5 bases each). Sequencing was done on a sample of PBMCs or a T cell subset sorted from them (not recorded which). This CDR3 is CASSPARGSGETQYF. The DNA of the CDR3 is TGTGCCAGCAGCCCCGCGAGGGGCTCGGGAGAGACCCAGTACTTC.